This T cell receptor beta chain was documented in a study of blood T cell repertoires in COVID-19. It was within 2 weeks before study entry that exposed participants met a COVID-19 case. The CDR3 sequence is 14 residues long. Trimming stripped 4 bases from V and 4 bases from J, with 13 bases between. Germline V gene sequence: CDR1 MGHRA, CDR2 YSYEKL. Assay: immunoSEQ multiplex PCR; the TCRdb copy retains only in-frame clones and omits some. This sample yields about 320,000 clones, of which 85% are seen a single time; 1.5% to 2% belongs to the top ten. Sequenced material: PBMCs or T cells enriched from blood (not recorded which). The chain carries TRBV4-1 and TRBJ1-1; D gene ambiguous. The TCR comes from a woman in her thirties who had been exposed to COVID-19. CDR3 sequence: CASSPRELSTEAFF. The CDR3 DNA reads as TGCGCCAGCAGCCCACGAGAATTGAGCACTGAAGCTTTCTTT.